This paragraph reports one TCR beta chain. As yet, its antigen is unknown. The V gene end was trimmed by 5 bases and the J gene end by 6 bases; junction bases not matched to a gene: 8. The CDR3 consists of 14 residues. CDR1 and CDR2 (germline): SNHLY, FYNNEI. Via MiXCR, TCRdb re-called the 5' RACE reads, giving one row per CDR3 protein. The sample consists of about 340,000 distinct CDR3 sequences, 9% to 15% of them appearing once. Healthy Caucasians were all of the donors. The sample is drawn from a study of identical twins. Findings and caveats of the study: Cord blood's abundant beta clonotypes had fewer insertions, unlike memory repertoires.

The same sample was also used in a study of yellow fever vaccine responses in identical twins.

The sequencing sample was made of CD8+ T cells sorted from blood. The sequence was collected from a woman aged 18-29 years in good health. V gene TRBV2 combines with J gene TRBJ2-7; 9 bases agree with TRBD1. CDR3 DNA sequence: TGTGCCAGCAGTACCGGGACAGGGTCCGTCGAGCAGTACTTC. This gives the protein CASSTGTGSVEQYF.